The table lists the clone carrying this TCR beta chain with a few counts. Relative to the germline gene, one junction end is altered; a read error may explain this. The data belong to a study of T-cell reconstitution after alpha-beta-depleted transplantation in children. This CDR3 is 14 amino acids long. The V gene's germline CDR1 is SGDLS and CDR2 YYNGEE. Preparation of the TCRbeta library involved a method that used unique molecular identifiers. TCRdb re-analysed the PCR reads in MiXCR, keeping a single row per CDR3 protein. The top ten hold 2.4% of the sample, which has a few hundred thousand distinct CDR3 sequences, around a tenth seen once.

The chain employs TRBV9 and TRBJ2-7; D gene uncertain. The TCR originated in a human donor who donated a stem cell graft to a child with acute lymphoblastic leukemia. Here the sequenced sample was PBMCs from the stem cell graft donor, taken from the stem cell graft. Written as DNA, the CDR3 is TGTGCCAGCAGCTTCGAAGGTTTCTCCCACGAGCAGTACTTC. Protein sequence: CASSFEGFSHEQYF.